This T cell receptor beta chain was sequenced during a study of graft-versus-host responses after intestinal transplantation. At the level of the study: Once they had received anti-thymocyte globulin induction, all recipients took tacrolimus and steroids for about 3 years.

CDR3 length: 10 residues. With 6 bases removed from V and 5 bases from J, the gap between germline ends came to 4 bases. The V gene's germline CDR1 is MNHNS and CDR2 SASEGT. This clone was picked up one time. Its antigen is not identified. The study, taken as a whole, reports: Present in recipient marrow, GvH clones included some that appeared first in ileum or blood.

The protocol was immunoSEQ multiplex PCR, while the TCRdb copy is restricted to in-frame clones and leaves out a portion. The sample shows 70,000 or so clones, about 87% of them seen only once. The TCR was taken from a human donor who was the organ donor for an intestinal transplant. This sequence joins TRBV6-1 and TRBJ2-5; no clear D. The specimen was unstimulated CD4+ T cells sorted from spleen or lymph node cells, collected before transplant. CDR3 protein: CASRRETQYF. Here the CDR3 DNA reads TGTGCCAGCAGGCGGGAGACCCAGTACTTC.